One sample yielded the 24 T cell receptor beta chains listed below, sequenced in a study of T-cell reconstitution after alpha-beta-depleted transplantation in children. Unique molecular identifiers were built into the TCRbeta library. Each CDR3 protein is one row after TCRdb ran MiXCR on the PCR reads. The sample has 200,000 to 250,000 distinct CDR3 sequences; 9.5% to 15% are singletons. The specimen was PBMCs from the stem cell graft donor, collected from the stem cell graft. The receptors here all came from a human donor who donated a stem cell graft to a child with acute lymphoblastic leukemia.

This clonotype was recorded once. This chain uses TRBV28 with TRBJ1-6; 7 positions agree with TRBD1. V gave up 7 bases and J gave up 10 bases; unmatched junction bases: 13. CDR1 and CDR2 (germline): MDHEN, SYDVKM. The CDR3 is made up of 15 amino acids. CDR3 nucleotides: TGTGCCAGCACTCTAAACCCAGGGGGTAACTCACCCCTCCACTTT. It yields the protein CASTLNPGGNSPLHF.

This clonotype was counted many times. The J gene is TRBJ1-2, the V gene TRBV11-2; TRBD1 aligns across 9 bases. The CDR3 sequence is 15 residues long. CDR1 and CDR2 (germline): SGHAT, FQNNGV. The J segment lost 1 base and the V segment lost 5 bases, leaving 5 bases of the junction unmatched. CDR3 coding DNA: TGTGCCAGCAGCCCAAACAGGGGGCGTAACTATGGCTACACCTTC. Protein sequence: CASSPNRGRNYGYTF.

This clonotype was counted many times. The rearrangement links TRBV7-9 to TRBJ2-7; D is undetermined. Germline CDR1 SEHNR, CDR2 FQNEAQ (reference sequence). The V end was cut by 3 bases, the J end by 2 bases, with 8 bases between. CDR3 length: 13 amino acids. The CDR3 is CASSFSGPYEQYF. The CDR3 region has the DNA TGTGCCAGCAGCTTTTCCGGCCCCTACGAGCAGTACTTC.

This clonotype was seen at least ten times. The V call is TRBV6-5, the J call TRBJ2-1; D possibly corresponds to TRBD1 (6 bases). Germline V gene lookup returns CDR1 MNHEY and CDR2 SVGAGI. CDR3 length: 14 amino acids. V was trimmed by 6 bases and J by 5 bases, leaving 14 bases between them. CDR3 residues: CASRIRGVHNEQFF. CDR3 sequence (DNA): TGTGCCAGCAGAATCAGGGGCGTACACAATGAGCAGTTCTTC.

This chain links TRBV7-9 with TRBJ1-3; unclear D gene. Germline-derived CDR1 and CDR2 are SEHNR and FQNEAQ (reference sequence). V was trimmed by 2 bases and J by 9 bases, leaving 8 bases between them. CDR3 length: 12 residues. CDR3 in amino acids: CASSLNPGTIYF. CDR3 DNA: TGTGCCAGCAGCTTAAACCCGGGCACCATATATTTT.

Ten or more counts support this clonotype. The chain carries TRBV10-3 and TRBJ2-7; D not certain. The V end lost 0 bases, the J end lost 3 bases, and 12 bases lay between the germline ends. This CDR3 is built from 15 residues. The V gene's germline CDR1 is ENHRY and CDR2 SYGVKD. CDR3 nucleotide sequence: TGTGCCATCAGTGAGTCGACTTCCTATTTCTACGAGCAGTACTTC. Its translation is CAISESTSYFYEQYF.

The V and J genes are TRBV4-3 and TRBJ1-1; 7 nucleotides agree with TRBD1. This CDR3 has 17 residues. V gave up 0 bases and J gave up 4 bases; unmatched junction bases: 11. Germline CDR1 reads LGHNA; CDR2 reads YSLEER. For the CDR3, the DNA is TGCGCCAGCAGCCAAGAACGGCAGGGGGTTCTTCGCACTGAAGCTTTCTTT. Protein product: CASSQERQGVLRTEAFF.

This clonotype was found many times. The rearrangement joins TRBV20-1 to TRBJ2-7; a possible D gene is TRBD2 (6 bases). The CDR3 consists of 16 residues. Germline CDR1 is DFQATT and CDR2 is SNEGSKA (reference sequence). The V end was cut by 4 bases, the J end by 5 bases, with 24 bases between. The CDR3 loop reads CSATTVGPAGRDEQYF. The DNA for the CDR3 is TGCAGTGCTACCACAGTCGGGCCGGCGGGGCGGGACGAGCAGTACTTC.

The V gene is TRBV12-5, the J gene TRBJ1-1, with a tentative D call TRBD1 (6 bases). The germline V gene encodes CDR1 LGHNT and CDR2 FRNRAP. With 7 bases removed from V and 3 bases from J, the gap between germline ends came to 24 bases. The CDR3 has 17 amino acids. CDR3 DNA sequence: TGTGCTAGTGCCCTTCAACCACTCCGGACAGCTGACACTGAAGCTTTCTTT. Translated: CASALQPLRTADTEAFF.

At least ten counts were recorded for this clonotype. The rearrangement uses TRBV12-3 or TRBV12-4 and TRBJ2-6; D not resolved. Between the trimmed V and J ends, which lost 5 bases and 0 bases, there was a span of 11 bases. The CDR3 covers 16 residues. The CDR3 protein is CASSQTPGSGANVLTF. For the CDR3, the DNA is TGTGCCAGCAGTCAGACTCCCGGCTCTGGGGCCAACGTCCTGACTTTC.

This clonotype has at least ten counts. The rearrangement joins TRBV6-1 to TRBJ2-5; 7 bases match TRBD2. Germline assignment: CDR1 MNHNS and CDR2 SASEGT. V lost 6 bases, J lost 4 bases, and 14 bases stayed unmatched. The length of the CDR3 is 16 residues. The CDR3 spells CASRTWGAGFTETQYF. CDR3 bases: TGTGCCAGCAGGACTTGGGGAGCGGGGTTTACAGAGACCCAGTACTTC.

The rearrangement joins TRBV20-1 to TRBJ1-4; D is unclear. Germline V gives CDR1 DFQATT, CDR2 SNEGSKA (reference sequence). This CDR3 has 15 amino acids. V was cut by 3 bases and J by 0 bases, with 11 bases left in between. The CDR3 nucleotides are TGCAGTGCTAGCCACACAGTTGCAACTAATGAAAAACTGTTTTTT. This encodes CSASHTVATNEKLFF.

This clonotype has at least ten counts. The chain carries TRBV24-1 and TRBJ2-1; D not resolved. The V end lost 5 bases, the J end lost 13 bases, and 23 bases lay between the germline ends. Looked up from germline, CDR1 is KGHDR and CDR2 is SFDVKD. The CDR3 is 15 residues long. CDR3 in DNA: TGTGCCACCAGTGGGGCTATCGGGCCGGACGTTTTTCAGTTCTTC. It encodes CATSGAIGPDVFQFF.

This clonotype was seen repeatedly, ten times or more. This chain connects TRBV28 to TRBJ2-1, with 7 bases fitting TRBD2. CDR3 length: 13 amino acids. CDR1 and CDR2 from the germline V gene are MDHEN and SYDVKM. Losses at the gene ends were 8 bases for V and 10 bases for J; bases not matched to a gene: 11. CDR3 bases: TGTGCCAGCCGACAGCGGGGACCTCGGGAGCAGTTCTTC. Translated: CASRQRGPREQFF.

The table lists this clonotype with many counts. Here the CDR3 omits its conserved ending phenylalanine or tryptophan, so a read error is the likely source. The limits of the CDR3 on the DNA are not certain, so only TCRdb's listed CDR3 is given. The genes are TRBV6-5 and TRBJ2-3. The V gene's germline CDR1 is MNHEY and CDR2 SVGAGI. Ends included, the CDR3 has 11 residues. The CDR3 reads CASSYGRSTNL.

This clonotype was recorded at least ten times. The chain recombines TRBV10-3 with TRBJ1-1; the match to TRBD1 covers 10 bases. Germline-derived CDR1 and CDR2 are ENHRY and SYGVKD. V gave up 2 bases and J gave up 6 bases; unmatched junction bases: 6. The CDR3 spans 15 residues. The CDR3 DNA reads TGTGCCATCAGTGAGGGGGGGGACAGGGGTGCTGAAGCTTTCTTT. It translates to CAISEGGDRGAEAFF.

The sample holds many counts of this clonotype. The DNA for the CDR3 is TGTGCCAGCAGTTTATCAGGGAGCTCTGGAAACACCATATATTTT. It is translated as CASSLSGSSGNTIYF. This chain connects TRBV27 to TRBJ1-3; D unresolved. The germline V gene encodes CDR1 MNHEY and CDR2 SMNVEV (reference sequence). The CDR3 totals 15 residues. V shed 0 bases and J shed 0 bases, with 6 bases lying between them.

The chain uses TRBV3-1 and TRBJ2-3, with D possibly matching TRBD1 (6 bases). V gave up 1 base and J gave up 8 bases, with 13 bases separating them. Per the germline V gene, CDR1 is LGHDT and CDR2 is YNNKEL (reference sequence). CDR3 length: 14 amino acids. The DNA for the CDR3 is TGTGCCAGCAGCCAAGTTTCGGGACACGGTACGCAGTATTTT. Its translation is CASSQVSGHGTQYF.

The table lists this clonotype with many counts. CDR3 DNA: TGTGCCAGCAGTTGGAGGGGAAGTGAGCAGTTCTTC. The encoded protein is CASSWRGSEQFF. This chain joins TRBV6-5 and TRBJ2-1; D may be TRBD2 (6 bases). This CDR3 spans 12 amino acids. In germline, CDR1 is MNHEY, CDR2 SVGAGI. V was shortened by 4 bases and J by 9 bases, with 10 bases between the two germline ends.

At least ten counts were recorded for this clonotype. The chain combines TRBV20-1 with TRBJ1-1; no clear D gene. This CDR3 has 14 residues. V was trimmed by 1 base and J by 2 bases, leaving 11 bases between them. Per germline, CDR1 DFQATT and CDR2 SNEGSKA (reference sequence). CDR3 protein: CSARVPQKNTEAFF. As DNA, the CDR3 is TGCAGTGCTAGAGTTCCACAGAAAAACACTGAAGCTTTCTTT.

This clonotype has at least ten counts. The chain carries TRBV29-1 and TRBJ2-1; no reliable D call. The CDR3 spans 13 residues. V lost 6 bases and J lost 2, with 11 bases in between. The germline V gene encodes CDR1 SQVTM and CDR2 ANQGSEA. CDR3 coding DNA: TGCAGCGTCTCTAAGGCGGCCTACAATGAGCAGTTCTTC. Residues: CSVSKAAYNEQFF.

In its sample, this clonotype was seen many times. This chain connects TRBV29-1 to TRBJ1-5; no clear D. The J call is doubtful: the DNA matches TRBJ2-3 better. The CDR3 sequence is 13 residues long. CDR1 and CDR2 from the germline V gene are SQVTM and ANQGSEA. CDR3: CSFQHGSNQPQYF. CDR3 sequence (DNA): TGCAGCTTTCAACACGGTAGCAATCAGCCCCAGTATTTT.

This clonotype was seen repeatedly, ten times or more. The chain combines TRBV25-1 with TRBJ1-1, with a tentative D call TRBD1 (5 bases). The V gene's germline CDR1 is MGHDK and CDR2 SYGVNS. V was cut by 2 bases and J by 11 bases, with 12 bases left in between. The length of the CDR3 is 12 residues. DNA of the CDR3: TGTGCCAGCAGTGAAGGACATGGAGGGGCTTTCTTT. This gives the protein CASSEGHGGAFF.

This clonotype was observed many times. The chain combines TRBV6-1 with TRBJ1-1; a possible D gene is TRBD1 (5 bases). Trimming cost V 3 bases and J 0 bases, with 20 bases left between them. Looked up from germline, CDR1 is MNHNS and CDR2 is SASEGT. The CDR3 totals 18 residues. The CDR3 coding sequence is TGTGCCAGCAGTGAGAGGAGGGGTGGACATTTCATGAACACTGAAGCTTTCTTT. This translates into CASSERRGGHFMNTEAFF.